This T cell receptor (beta chain) was identified in a study of CD8 T cells in ankylosing spondylitis. Quantitative barcoded 5'-RACE was used to prepare TCR beta libraries. TCRdb reprocessed the 5' RACE reads via MiXCR and lists one record per CDR3 protein. The sample shows under 300,000 distinct CDR3 sequences, about 10% of them seen only once. This CDR3 spans 18 amino acids. This clonotype was seen at least ten times. The V and J genes are TRBV21-1 and TRBJ1-5. TRBV21-1 is a known pseudogene. Sequenced material: blood, either unsorted or a sorted T cell fraction (not recorded which). This receptor was taken from a male donor with ankylosing spondylitis or in good health (not recorded which). The CDR3 reads CASSKKGGGHGSNQPQHF. CDR3 nucleotides: TGTGCCAGCAGCAAAAAGGGAGGGGGACACGGTAGCAATCAGCCCCAGCATTTT.